Each of the 21 T cell receptor beta chains below was sequenced from the same sample in a study (dated by TCRdb to 2012 to 2014). Sequencing took place on an Illumina Genome Analyzer IIx. The public reads were reprocessed in TCRdb via fastp at Q25 and MiXCR, keeping in-frame beta chains. A single entry per CDR3 protein holds the most common genes and DNA from its merged rows. For this sample the table gives 15,000 or so distinct CDR3 sequences, of which about 30% were detected only once. The ten largest clones capture 16% of the sample. Specimen: blood. Receptors were obtained from a human donor.

The chain couples TRBV20-1 to TRBJ2-7, with 7 nucleotides matching TRBD2. The CDR3 spans 13 residues. CDR1 is DFQATT and CDR2 is SNEGSKA in the germline V gene (reference sequence). The V gene end was trimmed by 3 bases and the J gene end by 0 bases; junction bases not matched to a gene: 2. CDR3 coding DNA: TGCAGTGCTAGTGCTAGCGGCTCCTACGAGCAGTACTTC. Protein product: CSASASGSYEQYF.

By sample share, this clonotype is medium-sized. J is TRBJ2-5 and V is TRBV29-1; 9 nucleotides line up with TRBD2. CDR1 is SQVTM and CDR2 is ANQGSEA in the germline V gene. CDR3 size: 14 residues. V shed 6 bases, J shed 1 base, and the junction held 6 bases outside the gene matches. The DNA for the CDR3 is TGCAGCGTCGAGGGACTAGCCCTCCAAGAGACCCAGTACTTC. Residues: CSVEGLALQETQYF.

The chain couples TRBV29-1 to TRBJ1-1, with a tentative D call TRBD1 (5 bases). Germline V lookup: CDR1 SQVTM, CDR2 ANQGSEA. The CDR3 totals 15 residues. V gave up 6 bases and J gave up 2 bases, with 19 bases separating them. CDR3 sequence (DNA): TGCAGCGTATCTAGCGGGAGGGGTGCAAACACTGAAGCTTTCTTT. Encoded protein: CSVSSGRGANTEAFF.

The chain uses TRBV5-1 and TRBJ1-1; a weak D match, TRBD1 (5 bases). Trimming took 0 bases from V and 5 from J, leaving 11 bases between them. The CDR3 has 14 amino acids. Looked up from germline, CDR1 is SGHRS and CDR2 is YFSETQ. The CDR3 region has the DNA TGCGCCAGCAGCTTGGAGGGGCCAGGGACTGAAGCTTTCTTT. It yields the protein CASSLEGPGTEAFF.

This clonotype showed up just once. A much larger clonotype is one base distant, so this may be a read error. The chain combines TRBV4-3 with TRBJ1-6, with D possibly TRBD1 on 6 matching bases. V was clipped by 0 bases and J by 11 bases, with 14 bases between them. This CDR3 is built from 15 residues. CDR1 is LGHNA, CDR2 YSLEER, per germline. In DNA form, the CDR3 reads TGCGCCAGCAGCCAAGATATTCAGGGGAGCCCACCCCTCCACTTT. Residues: CASSQDIQGSPPLHF.

For this clonotype: This sequence may be a read error, since a much larger clone differs from it by one base. V is TRBV11-2 and J is TRBJ2-7, with 12 bases identical to TRBD1. The CDR3 spans 15 residues. V lost 5 bases to trimming and J lost 7 bases; unmatched junction nucleotides: 9. CDR1 SGHAT and CDR2 FQNNGV come from the germline V gene. As DNA, the CDR3 is TGTGCCAGCAGCCAGGGACAGGGGGCTCAAAATGAGCAGTACTTC. Its protein is CASSQGQGAQNEQYF.

The chain is built from TRBV5-1 and TRBJ1-5; D gene unclear. Germline CDR1 and CDR2: SGHRS and YFSETQ. V was cut by 3 bases and J by 5 bases, with 12 bases left in between. The CDR3 consists of 14 residues. The CDR3 sequence is CASSSPGSDQPQHF. In DNA, the CDR3 is TGCGCCAGCAGCTCACCAGGAAGCGATCAGCCCCAGCATTTT.

This clonotype came up once. This rearrangement joins TRBV28 to TRBJ2-7; TRBD1 matches at 11 bases. The CDR3 covers 15 residues. Germline trimming cut 3 bases from V and 3 bases from J; bases unmatched to any gene: 4. The germline gives CDR1 MDHEN, CDR2 SYDVKM. In nucleotides, the CDR3 is TGTGCCAGCAGTTTGGCCGGGACAGGGGGCTACGAGCAGTACTTC. Translating it yields CASSLAGTGGYEQYF.

The chain employs TRBV1 and TRBJ2-7; the table gives TRBD1 as D, unverified against the DNA. TRBV1 is termed a pseudogene. The CDR3 sequence is 14 residues long. CDR3 DNA: TGCTTCAGCAGCCAAGATACGACAGTTGGAGGGCAGTACTTC. Protein product: CFSSQDTTVGGQYF.

The genes are TRBV29-1 and TRBJ1-1, with D possibly TRBD1 on 6 matching bases. Germline V lookup: CDR1 SQVTM, CDR2 ANQGSEA. The V gene lost 3 bases and the J gene lost 9 bases, with 14 bases spanning the gap. This CDR3 is 12 amino acids long. CDR3 in amino acids: CSVESRGAKAFF. The DNA for the CDR3 is TGCAGCGTTGAGAGTAGGGGGGCGAAAGCTTTCTTT.

A note on this clonotype: A much larger clone differs by one base, so this may be a read error. This rearrangement joins TRBV29-1 to TRBJ1-3; the D is unclear. CDR3 length: 13 residues. CDR1 and CDR2 from the germline V gene are SQVTM and ANQGSEA. The chain's CDR3 is CSVEAISVNTIYF. Here the CDR3 DNA reads TGCAGCGTTGAAGCGATCTCTGTAAACACCATATATTTT.

At least ten counts were recorded for this clonotype. V and J are TRBV29-1 and TRBJ2-7, with D perhaps matching TRBD1 (6 bases). V was pared by 8 bases and J by 5 bases, with 19 bases between. Germline-derived CDR1 and CDR2 are SQVTM and ANQGSEA. The CDR3 covers 13 residues. CDR3 bases: TGCAGCTCGAATACCGGGACACCGAACGAGCAGTACTTC. The encoded protein is CSSNTGTPNEQYF.

As for this clonotype: A read error is possible here, since a much larger clone lies one base away. The V gene is TRBV18, the J gene TRBJ2-5; D gene ambiguous. This CDR3 contains 14 residues. Trimming left V 4 bases short and J 11 bases short, with 20 bases between. Germline V gene lookup returns CDR1 KGHSH and CDR2 LQKENI. The CDR3 region is CASSLSPQSHEQYF. The CDR3 bases are TGTGCCAGCTCACTTTCGCCACAGTCCCATGAGCAGTACTTC.

The chain carries TRBV6-2 or TRBV6-3 and TRBJ2-3; no clear D gene. The CDR3 runs 13 residues. The V and J ends lost 2 bases and 3 bases respectively, with 6 bases between them. CDR1 is MNHEY, CDR2 SVGEGT, per germline. DNA for the CDR3: TGTGCCAGCAGTTACGAGGAGACAGATACGCAGTATTTT. Its protein is CASSYEETDTQYF.

The gene calls are TRBV4-1 and TRBJ2-6, with 9 bases that match TRBD1. This CDR3 contains 19 residues. V shed 1 base, J shed 0 bases, and the junction held 7 bases outside the gene matches. Germline lookup yields CDR1 MGHRA and CDR2 YSYEKL. DNA of the CDR3: TGCGCCAGCAGCCAAGCTCGGACAGGGGCCTACTCTGGGGCCAACGTCCTGACTTTC. Its translation: CASSQARTGAYSGANVLTF.

This clonotype has a handful of counts. With a much larger clone just one base away, this may be a read error. V usage is TRBV29-1 and J usage is TRBJ2-7; D ambiguous. V lost 7 bases, J lost 7 bases, and 23 bases lay in between. The CDR3 runs 14 residues. Germline V gene lookup returns CDR1 SQVTM and CDR2 ANQGSEA. This chain's CDR3 is CSANKGATYNEQYF. The CDR3 bases are TGCAGCGCGAATAAAGGCGCTACCTACAATGAGCAGTACTTC.

Within the sample, this clonotype is medium-sized. The chain is built from TRBV6-5 and TRBJ2-7, with TRBD2 matching over 9 bases. This CDR3 spans 15 amino acids. V shed 0 bases and J 4 bases; nucleotides not matched to a gene: 4. The germline V gene encodes CDR1 MNHEY and CDR2 SVGAGI. CDR3 amino acids: CASSYSRSGSYEQYF. The DNA of the CDR3 is TGTGCCAGCAGTTACTCCCGTAGCGGGAGTTACGAGCAGTACTTC.

This clonotype was counted between two and nine times. Mismatch with germline at one junction end may stem from a read error. This rearrangement joins TRBV4-2 to TRBJ2-5; TRBD2 matches 7 bases. The J call may be faulty, since TRBJ2-7 better matches the DNA end. In germline, CDR1 is LGHNA, CDR2 YNFKEQ. The CDR3 extends over 15 amino acids. CDR3 region: CASSQVAASGYEQYF. In DNA, the CDR3 is TGCGCCAGCAGCCAAGTGGCGGCTAGCGGCTACGAGCAGTACTTC.

This clonotype was picked up many times. The rearrangement links TRBV4-3 to TRBJ2-7, with 8 nucleotides matching TRBD2. V was pared by 4 bases and J by 5 bases, with 13 bases of the junction left unmatched. Germline V CDR1 and CDR2: LGHNA, YSLEER. The CDR3 runs 16 residues. Here the CDR3 DNA reads TGCGCCAGCAGCCCCCGTGGGGTTCTCGGGGGGGACGAGCAGTACTTC. Residues: CASSPRGVLGGDEQYF.

In its sample, this clonotype ranks as medium-sized (0.01 to 0.1%). The chain combines TRBV7-3 with TRBJ1-6, with a tentative D call TRBD1 (6 bases). Germline-derived CDR1 and CDR2 are SGHTA and FQGTGA. The germline V and J ends were trimmed by 4 bases and 9 bases, with 19 bases remaining between them. CDR3 length equals 16 residues. Here the CDR3 DNA reads TGTGCCAGCAGCTCAGAGGGGGGAATCGTTCTTTCACCCCTCCACTTT. Translating gives CASSSEGGIVLSPLHF.

About this clonotype: The limits of the CDR3 on the DNA are not certain, so only TCRdb's listed CDR3 is given. The chain carries TRBV4-2 and TRBJ1-1. Germline V gene sequence: CDR1 LGHNA, CDR2 YNFKEQ. Inclusive of both ends, the CDR3 amounts to 20 amino acids. The CDR3 reads CASDSGFYLCAWSDGGEAFF.